This T cell receptor beta chain comes out of a study of blood T cell repertoires in COVID-19 (dated by TCRdb to the early 2020s). Notes on the research overall: Samples covering the acute and convalescent phases of COVID-19 were provided by collaborators in the United States, Italy and Spain. The prospective study material was composed of cDNA or gDNA derived from T cells, B-cell-depleted T cells, or PBMCs. The dataset comprised deeply sampled blood TCRbeta repertoires from subjects exposed to, actively infected with, or recovered from COVID-19. The repertoires were made available in a free public database intended to serve as a resource for research on the immune response to SARS-CoV-2. The samples were drawn from two sources: the first 160 participants of the ongoing ImmuneRACE study, and 1,254 subjects contributed by 6 global collaborators. The sample metadata nearly always contained a de-identified subject ID, COVID-19 status, age in years and sex. HLA class I and class II types, where available, came from metadata supplied by the sample provider rather than from assay-based typing.

This clone was found once. No cognate antigen has been identified for it. Base quality data are lacking; no much larger clone is found one base away. Sequences MNHEY (CDR1) and SVGAGI (CDR2) are obtained from the germline V gene. Counted from cysteine to phenylalanine, this CDR3 has 14 amino acids. The CDR3 DNA has 42 bases and is translated from base 1. At the junction V is shortened by 6 bases and J by 2 bases, with 12 bases in between. The collaborating institutions used their own protocols to collect whole blood in K2EDTA tubes. Collaborator samples were shipped for TCRbeta analysis as frozen whole blood, isolated PBMCs, or DNA extracted from either sample type. TCRbeta CDR3 regions were amplified from genomic DNA by means of the immunoSEQ Assay, a bias-controlled multiplex PCR. Under the source paper's analysis protocol: The number of nucleated cells in each sample was estimated from the amplification of reference gene primers within the assay. To quantify the absolute abundance of each unique TCRbeta CDR3 rearrangement, sequence reads were collapsed and filtered. Productive Simpson clonality was computed per sample as the square root of Simpson's diversity index over productive rearrangements. TCRdb took over this immuneACCESS table, retaining in-frame rearrangements with V and J assigned. Such tables are incomplete; in checked studies, under half of the missing clones stem from an unresolved V gene, and the remainder is unexplained. The V and J calls and clone size were taken over from that table, and D and trimming were inferred from the DNA. This sample is represented by more than 55,000 clones; 70% to 80% of them were singletons. Around 32% of the sample is held by the ten biggest clonotypes.

The full study reports these points: Clinical and demographic metadata were provided uncurated, with the amount varying by source and participant.

Recombination joined TRBV6-5 with TRBJ2-3; TRBD2 is a weak D gene call, 5 bases matching. The sequenced sample consisted of peripheral blood. The sequence derives from a human donor in a cohort sampled during active COVID-19. The DNA sequence reads TGTGCCAGCAGGGGTCTAGCCGACACAGATACGCAGTATTTT. Its product reads: CASRGLADTDTQYF.